These T cell receptor beta chains were read from a single sample in a study of CD8 T cells in ankylosing spondylitis. TCRdb fed the 5' RACE reads into MiXCR, producing one record per CDR3 protein. The sample shows some 100,000 distinct CDR3 sequences, about 9% of them seen only once. Sequencing was done on a sample of blood, either unsorted or a sorted T cell fraction (not recorded which). The receptors stem from a male donor with ankylosing spondylitis. CDR3s include the opening cysteine and the closing phenylalanine or tryptophan. D genes are given only for firm matches. Where a row states a size, it is once, few, many or the class of an expanded clone; other rows omit it.

abundance	v_gene	j_gene	d_gene	CDR3nt	CDR3aa
many	TRBV30	TRBJ1-2	.	TGTGCCCGAGATGATGGCTACACCTTC	CARDDGYTF
few	TRBV7-9	TRBJ2-5	.	TGTGCCAGCAGCCCCGGGGACCCCAGGACCCAGTACTTC	CASSPGDPRTQYF
.	TRBV6-2/TRBV6-3	TRBJ2-3	.	TGTGCCAGCAGGCTCCTCGTCGGGGAGCAAACGGGCACAGATACGCAGTATTTT	CASRLLVGEQTGTDTQYF
.	TRBV20-1	TRBJ2-5	.	TGCAGTGCTACCTTGGTAGGGGGAGCCCCAGAAGAGACCCAGTACTTC	CSATLVGGAPEETQYF
.	TRBV27	TRBJ2-5	TRBD1	TGTGCCAGCAGTTTATCTATACAGGGGAGAGAGACCCAGTACTTC	CASSLSIQGRETQYF
many	TRBV7-9	TRBJ2-1	TRBD2	TGTGCCAAATCTAGCGGGAGAGATTACAATGAGCAGTTCTTC	CAKSSGRDYNEQFF
many	TRBV3-1	TRBJ2-2	TRBD2	TGTGCCAGCAGCCAAGAGGGGGGGTTCACCGGGGAGCTGTTTTTT	CASSQEGGFTGELFF
.	TRBV19	TRBJ2-3	.	TGTGCCAGTAGTCCCGCCTTAGCGGCCGAGGACGATACGCAGTATTTT	CASSPALAAEDDTQYF
few	TRBV12-3/TRBV12-4	TRBJ2-3	.	TGTGCCAGTCTAGAGACCGATACGCAGTATTTT	CASLETDTQYF
.	TRBV30	TRBJ2-5	TRBD1	TGTGCCTGGAGTGGAAACAGGGGGCCGGGAGAGACCCAGTACTTC	CAWSGNRGPGETQYF
many	TRBV7-9	TRBJ1-5	.	TGTGCCAGCAGCTCCCTGGACAGCGGTCAGCCCCAGCATTTT	CASSSLDSGQPQHF
.	TRBV9	TRBJ1-2	TRBD1	TGTGCCAGCAAGGGACAGAGCTATGGCTACACCTTC	CASKGQSYGYTF
.	TRBV13	TRBJ1-2	.	TGTGCCAGCAGCTTAGGCGGGCGCCCTAACTATGGCTACACCTTC	CASSLGGRPNYGYTF
many	TRBV3-1	TRBJ2-1	TRBD2	TGTGCCAGCAGCCCGTCTAGCGGGAGTAGGAACAATGAGCAGTTCTTC	CASSPSSGSRNNEQFF
few	TRBV12-3/TRBV12-4	TRBJ1-2	TRBD1	TGTGCCAGCAGTTTTGGGACAGGGAACTATGGCTACACCTTC	CASSFGTGNYGYTF
.	TRBV19	TRBJ2-3	.	TGTGCCAGTAGTATAGATGGGGAGGATACGCAGTATTTT	CASSIDGEDTQYF
few	TRBV11-2	TRBJ2-2	.	TGTGCCAGCAGCTTAGGGTGGGGGTCCAGCACCGGGGAGCTGTTTTTT	CASSLGWGSSTGELFF
many	TRBV27	TRBJ1-6	TRBD1	TGTGCCAGCGGCACCGGGACAGCACCCCTCCACTTT	CASGTGTAPLHF
few	TRBV7-8	TRBJ2-3	TRBD2	TGTGCCAGCAGACTAGTGTCGGCGACTAGCGGGAATATTCACACAGATACGCAGTATTTT	CASRLVSATSGNIHTDTQYF
few	TRBV12-3/TRBV12-4	TRBJ1-4	.	TGTGCCAGCAGTTTCCGGGCGGCAGGGGTTACTAATGAAAAACTGTTTTTT	CASSFRAAGVTNEKLFF
few	TRBV27	TRBJ2-7	.	TGTGCCAGCAGTTTATACGCAGGTAGACCCTACGAGCAGTACTTC	CASSLYAGRPYEQYF
.	TRBV12-3/TRBV12-4	TRBJ1-2	.	TGTGCCAGCACTAACATCAAGGACAGCAGGAACTATGGCTACACCTTC	CASTNIKDSRNYGYTF
many	TRBV5-1	TRBJ2-1	.	TGCGCCAGCGTCATAATAGCGGATTCCTACAATGAGCAGTTCTTC	CASVIIADSYNEQFF
many	TRBV7-9	TRBJ2-1	TRBD2	TGTGCCAGCAGCCCCGGTGGGGGGGGGAGTTACAATGAGCAGTTCTTC	CASSPGGGGSYNEQFF
many	TRBV30	TRBJ2-3	TRBD1	TGTGCCTGGACCGGGACAGGGGAGGCAGATACGCAGTATTTT	CAWTGTGEADTQYF
many	TRBV29-1	TRBJ2-1	.	TGCAGCGTTGAAGTAGTAGCCAATGAGCAGTTCTTC	CSVEVVANEQFF
many	TRBV13	TRBJ1-2	.	TGTGCCAGCAGCTTAGGACACAACTACACCTTC	CASSLGHNYTF
many	TRBV27	TRBJ1-5	TRBD1	TGTGCCAGCAGTATCGGGCCAGGGGGAGGCCATCAGCCCCAGCATTTT	CASSIGPGGGHQPQHF